The 14 T cell receptor beta chains presented below share a single source sample, sequenced in a study of monozygotic twins with inflammatory bowel disease. TCRdb derives one entry per CDR3 protein from the 5' RACE reads, leaving out DNA. The table lists approximately 400,000 distinct CDR3 sequences. Sequences were obtained from blood. These receptors all come from a human donor with ulcerative colitis or Crohn's disease, or a healthy co-twin of an affected twin (not recorded which).

This chain connects TRBV12-3 or TRBV12-4 to TRBJ2-5; TCRdb outputs TRBD2, but without DNA this stays unchecked. The CDR3 has 12 amino acids. The CDR3 region is CASSLASGLTKF.

CDR3 protein: CATSEHRPPYEQYF. This chain connects TRBV24-1 to TRBJ2-7. CDR3 length: 14 residues. Germline lookup yields CDR1 KGHDR and CDR2 SFDVKD.

The J gene is TRBJ2-7, the V gene TRBV7-9; with no DNA, the TCRdb D assignment of TRBD2 cannot be verified. There are 16 residues in the CDR3. The germline gives CDR1 SEHNR, CDR2 FQNEAQ (reference sequence). The CDR3 reads CASSLTSGVLTYEQYF.

J is TRBJ2-1 and V is TRBV28; no DNA is available, so the TRBD1 call from TCRdb remains unchecked. The CDR3 extends over 14 amino acids. In germline, CDR1 is MDHEN, CDR2 SYDVKM. CDR3 residues: CASSLQGVYNEQFF. The full variable domain, with the rest looked up from reference TRBV28 and TRBJ2-1, is DVKVTQSSRYLVKRTGEKVFLECVQDMDHENMFWYRQDPGLGLRLIYFSYDVKMKEKGDIPEGYSVSREKKERFSLILESASTNQTSMYLCASSLQGVYNEQFFGPGTRLTVL.

This chain connects TRBV27 to TRBJ2-6. CDR1 is MNHEY, CDR2 SMNVEV, per germline (reference sequence). The CDR3 is 11 amino acids. The CDR3 loop is CASSRANVLTF. The full variable domain, its missing parts supplied by reference TRBV27 and TRBJ2-6, is EAQVTQNPRYLITVTGKKLTVTCSQNMNHEYMSWYRQDPGLGLRQIYYSMNVEVTDKGDVPEGYKVSRKEKRNFPLILESPSPNQTSLYFCASSRANVLTFGAGSRLTVL.

The J gene is TRBJ2-3, the V gene TRBV29-1; TCRdb's D gene call, TRBD1, goes unchecked for lack of DNA. CDR3 length: 14 amino acids. Germline loops: CDR1 SQVTM, CDR2 ANQGSEA. CDR3 protein: CSVDLGVTGDTQYF.

The chain has TRBV4-3 and TRBJ1-1. There are 16 residues in the CDR3. CDR1 is LGHNA, CDR2 YSLEER, per germline. This CDR3 is CASSQDKSSENTEAFF.

The CDR3 region is CASSLSERINEKLFF. The rearrangement links TRBV5-5 to TRBJ1-4. The germline CDR1 and CDR2 sequences are SGHKS and YYEKEE (reference sequence). The CDR3 has 15 residues.

This chain joins TRBV7-2 and TRBJ2-1; TCRdb indicates TRBD2, and absent DNA this call remains unverified. CDR3 length equals 14 residues. Germline values: CDR1 SGHTA, CDR2 FQGNSA. This CDR3 is CASSLEGTSPEQFF.

The chain employs TRBV29-1 and TRBJ1-1; TCRdb reports TRBD1, a call that lacks DNA to check it against. Per the germline V gene, CDR1 is SQVTM and CDR2 is ANQGSEA. This CDR3 comprises 17 residues. CDR3 residues: CSVGGFLVGTVNTEAFF.

V usage is TRBV19 and J usage is TRBJ2-6. Per the germline V gene, CDR1 is LNHDA and CDR2 is SQIVND (reference sequence). CDR3 length equals 15 residues. The CDR3: CASSFSRSGANVLTF.

This chain links TRBV5-1 with TRBJ1-2; the TCRdb D gene call, TRBD1, has no DNA to confirm it. Germline V lookup: CDR1 SGHRS, CDR2 YFSETQ. This CDR3 is 13 amino acids long. The CDR3 here is CASSLAGTDGYTF.

This chain links TRBV20-1 with TRBJ2-5. Germline V gene data show CDR1 as DFQATT and CDR2 as SNEGSKA (reference sequence). The CDR3 is made up of 11 amino acids. CDR3 protein: CSARGQETQYF.

The rearrangement links TRBV12-3 or TRBV12-4 to TRBJ2-5; TCRdb picks TRBD2, but there is no DNA to check that call. The CDR3 extends over 17 amino acids. CDR3 sequence: CASSPRLAGGSQETQYF.